The text below deals with one T cell receptor beta chain. The antigen is undetermined. The data belong to a study of post-analysis software for immune sequencing data. Study-wide results and limits: Controls showed lower frequencies than patients for roughly five TRBV segments, and TRBV5-6, TRBV5-1 and TRBV20-1 were among these.

CDR3 length: 14 amino acids. CDR1 MGHDK and CDR2 SYGVNS come from the germline V gene. Trimming shortened V by 0 bases and J by 4 bases, and 7 bases separated the two germline ends. cDNA libraries for TCR beta contained unique molecular identifiers. TCRdb analysed the PCR reads with MiXCR anew, one entry per CDR3 protein. The repertoire includes around 700,000 distinct CDR3 sequences, approximately 60% of them detected once, and over 9% sits in the top ten. The chain is built from TRBV25-1 and TRBJ1-5; the D gene is possibly TRBD1 (5 bases). The sample comprised blood. The TCR was taken from a girl aged 2-10 years with multiple sclerosis. In DNA, the CDR3 is TGTGCCAGCAGTGAATACAGGGTTAATCAGCCCCAGCATTTT. Encoded protein: CASSEYRVNQPQHF.